This T cell receptor (beta chain) was observed in a study of tumor and adjacent non-tumor tissue in lung cancer. This clonotype has a single count. No cell sorting was done before RNA was extracted from the tissue. A modified ARM-PCR protocol with three rounds of nested PCR amplified TCRbeta. Via MiXCR, TCRdb re-called the multiplex PCR reads, giving one row per CDR3 protein. The sample has about 76,000 distinct CDR3 sequences; around 65% are singletons. The CDR3 is 16 amino acids. From germline, CDR1 is WSHSY and CDR2 SAAADI. The TCR sequence derives from a woman in her seventies with non-small cell lung cancer. Sequenced sample: lung tumor tissue. The chain combines TRBV10-2 with TRBJ1-5; D possibly uses TRBD1 or TRBD2 (5 bases each). The J call may be wrong; the DNA end is better matched by TRBJ2-3. The CDR3 protein is CASRPTGDDSDQPQYF. The CDR3 nucleotides are TGCGCCAGTAGGCCCACCGGGGACGACTCAGATCAGCCCCAGTATTTT.